The next 2 T cell receptor beta chains were all read from a single sample in a study of identical twins. From the 5' RACE reads, TCRdb called clonotypes with MiXCR, one entry per CDR3 protein. The sample yields around 250,000 distinct CDR3 sequences, about 6.7% seen once. These data were also reused for a study on T cells expressing NK-cell markers.

Source material: CD8+ T cells sorted from blood. The source of these receptors is a woman between 18 and 29 years old in good health.

This clonotype has a handful of counts. This chain joins TRBV6-1 and TRBJ1-4, with D tentatively TRBD1 (5 bases). The V end was cut by 6 bases, the J end by 5 bases, with 16 bases between. Germline V gene lookup returns CDR1 MNHNS and CDR2 SASEGT. This CDR3 is built from 15 residues. The CDR3 region has the DNA TGTGCCAGCAGAGCAGACAGACAATTAAATGAAAAACTGTTTTTT. Translating it yields CASRADRQLNEKLFF.

This clonotype was found a few times. The chain has TRBV5-1 and TRBJ2-6; 12 positions agree with TRBD1. The CDR3 covers 17 residues. V lost 5 bases to trimming and J lost 3 bases; unmatched junction nucleotides: 6. Germline values: CDR1 SGHRS, CDR2 YFSETQ. This chain's CDR3 is CASRFRDRGLGANVLTF. CDR3 coding DNA: TGCGCCAGCAGGTTCCGGGACAGGGGGCTTGGGGCCAACGTCCTGACTTTC.